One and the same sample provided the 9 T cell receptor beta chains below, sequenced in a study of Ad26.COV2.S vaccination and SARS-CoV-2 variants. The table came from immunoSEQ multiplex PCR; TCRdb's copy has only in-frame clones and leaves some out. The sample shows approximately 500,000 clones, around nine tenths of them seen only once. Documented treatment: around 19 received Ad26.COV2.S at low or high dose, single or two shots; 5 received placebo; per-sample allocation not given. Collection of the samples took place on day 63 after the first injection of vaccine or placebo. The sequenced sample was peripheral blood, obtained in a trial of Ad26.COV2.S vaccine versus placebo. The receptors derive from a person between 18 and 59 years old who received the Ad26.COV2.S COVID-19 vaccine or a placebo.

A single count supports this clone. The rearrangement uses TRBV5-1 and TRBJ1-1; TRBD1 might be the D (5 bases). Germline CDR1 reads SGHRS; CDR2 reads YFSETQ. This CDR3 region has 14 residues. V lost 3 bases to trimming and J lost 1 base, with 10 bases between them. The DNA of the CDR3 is TGCGCCAGCAGCTGGGGACTTCAGAACACTGAAGCTTTCTTT. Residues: CASSWGLQNTEAFF.

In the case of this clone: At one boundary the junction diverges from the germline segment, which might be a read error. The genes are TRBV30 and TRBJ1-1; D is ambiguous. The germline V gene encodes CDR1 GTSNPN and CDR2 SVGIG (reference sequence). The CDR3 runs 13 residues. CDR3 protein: CAWSPLRYAPVGF. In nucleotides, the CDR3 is TGTGCCTGGAGTCCACTCCGTTACGCCCCCGTCGGTTTT.

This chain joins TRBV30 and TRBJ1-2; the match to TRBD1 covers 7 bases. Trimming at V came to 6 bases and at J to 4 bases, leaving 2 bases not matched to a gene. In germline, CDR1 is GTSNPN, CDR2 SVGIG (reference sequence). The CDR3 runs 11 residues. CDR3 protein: CACRGTYGYTF. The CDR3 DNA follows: TGTGCCTGCAGGGGGACCTATGGCTACACCTTC. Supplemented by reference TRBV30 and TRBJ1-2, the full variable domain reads SQTIHQWPATLVQPVGSPLSLECTVEGTSNPNLYWYRQAAGRGLQLLFYSVGIGQISSEVPQNLSASRPQDRQFILSSKKLLLSDSGFYLCACRGTYGYTFGSGTRLTVV.

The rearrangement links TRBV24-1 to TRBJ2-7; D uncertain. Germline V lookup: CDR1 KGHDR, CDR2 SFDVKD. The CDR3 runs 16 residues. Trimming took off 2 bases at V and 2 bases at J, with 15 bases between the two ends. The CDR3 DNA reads TGTGCCACCAGTGATTCTCGGCAGATTAACCCCTACGAGCAGTACTTC. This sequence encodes CATSDSRQINPYEQYF.

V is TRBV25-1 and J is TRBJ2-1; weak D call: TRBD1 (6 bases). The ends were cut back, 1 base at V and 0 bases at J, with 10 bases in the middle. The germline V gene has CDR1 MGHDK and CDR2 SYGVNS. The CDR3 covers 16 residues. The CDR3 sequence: CASSEFQGSSYNEQFF. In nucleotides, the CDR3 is TGTGCCAGCAGTGAATTTCAGGGGAGCTCCTACAATGAGCAGTTCTTC. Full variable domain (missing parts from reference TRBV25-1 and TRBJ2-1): EADIYQTPRYLVIGTGKKITLECSQTMGHDKMYWYQQDPGMELHLIHYSYGVNSTEKGDLSSESTVSRIRTEHFPLTLESARPSHTSQYLCASSEFQGSSYNEQFFGPGTRLTVL.

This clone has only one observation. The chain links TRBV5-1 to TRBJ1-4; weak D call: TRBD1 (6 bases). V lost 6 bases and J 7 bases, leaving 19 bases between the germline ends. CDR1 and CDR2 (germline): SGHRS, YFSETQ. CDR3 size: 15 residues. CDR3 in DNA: TGCGCCAGCACCCCGGGGACAACGGGAGCTGAAAAACTGTTTTTT. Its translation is CASTPGTTGAEKLFF.

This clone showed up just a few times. For the CDR3, the DNA is TGTGCCAGCATTGGGGACAACATCGGGGTCGAGCAGTACTTC. Protein: CASIGDNIGVEQYF. The V call is TRBV2, the J call TRBJ2-7; TRBD1 is a possible D gene (6 bases). The CDR3 contains 14 residues. Germline CDR1 SNHLY, CDR2 FYNNEI. Trimming shortened V by 7 bases and J by 6 bases, and 19 bases separated the two germline ends.

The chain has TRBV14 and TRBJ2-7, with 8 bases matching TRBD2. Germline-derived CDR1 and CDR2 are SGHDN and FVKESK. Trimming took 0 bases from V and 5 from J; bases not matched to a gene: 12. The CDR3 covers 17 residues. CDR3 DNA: TGTGCCAGCAGCCAAGATGGGCGAGGACTAGCTGAACACGAGCAGTACTTC. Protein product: CASSQDGRGLAEHEQYF.

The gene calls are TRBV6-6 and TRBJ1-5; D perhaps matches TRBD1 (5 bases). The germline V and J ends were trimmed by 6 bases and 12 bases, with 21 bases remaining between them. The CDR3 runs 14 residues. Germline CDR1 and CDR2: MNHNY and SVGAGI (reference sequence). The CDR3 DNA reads TGTGCCAGCAGCCCGGGGGGGGGAACGGGAGGCCAGCATTTT. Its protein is CASSPGGGTGGQHF.